The present T cell receptor beta chain was sequenced within a study of shared clonotypes between healthy human individuals. As to this clone: Other DNA sequences within the sample encode an identical CDR3.

With 2 bases removed from V and 3 bases from J, the gap between germline ends came to 2 bases. Germline V gene sequence: CDR1 SGHAT, CDR2 FQNNGV. The CDR3 length is 11 residues. Method: immunoSEQ multiplex PCR; TCRdb's copy keeps in-frame clones and lacks some. The sample holds roughly 530,000 clones, almost 97% seen once. The split of CD4+ cells yielded CD45RA+ naive and CD45RA-negative memory subsets. This sequence originates from a woman younger than 45 in good health. V usage is TRBV11-2 and J usage is TRBJ2-7; D remains ambiguous. Sequencing used naive CD4+ T cells sorted from blood. The subset was: CD45RA+ positively selected. The CDR3 region is CASSLLYEQYF. In nucleotides, the CDR3 is TGTGCCAGCAGCTTACTCTACGAGCAGTACTTC.